One and the same sample provided the 10 T cell receptor beta chains below, sequenced in a study of chemoradiotherapy in HPV16-positive cancers. This table comes from immunoSEQ multiplex PCR, and its TCRdb copy is limited to in-frame clones, with some not included. Of approximately 35,000 clones in the sample, just under 80% were seen once. Sequenced here: blood, sampled from a patient who underwent chemoradiotherapy. These receptors were collected from a human donor with HPV-associated anogenital cancer.

This clone was counted a single time. The chain recombines TRBV5-4 with TRBJ2-5, with a weak D call TRBD2 (6 bases). The CDR3 has 15 residues. V was cut by 4 bases and J by 2 bases, with 15 bases left in between. Germline CDR1 reads SGHNT; CDR2 reads YYREEE (reference sequence). Here the CDR3 reads CASSPASEGQETQYF. The CDR3 nucleotides are TGTGCCAGCAGCCCGGCTAGCGAGGGGCAAGAGACCCAGTACTTC.

This clone was found once. The chain joins TRBV7-8 to TRBJ2-1; TRBD2 aligns across 11 bases. The CDR3 length is 17 residues. Germline CDR1 and CDR2: SGHVS and FQNEAQ. V lost 5 bases, J lost 9 bases, and 15 bases stayed unmatched. CDR3 bases: TGTGCCAGCAGCCCGAGGTTAGCGGGGGGGCAAAGGATTGAGCAGTTCTTC. Protein product: CASSPRLAGGQRIEQFF.

The CDR3 loop is CASSQRAALNEQYF. The CDR3 nucleotides are TGCGCCAGCAGCCAAAGGGCGGCTTTGAACGAGCAGTACTTC. V usage is TRBV4-1 and J usage is TRBJ2-7, with D unresolved. Per germline, CDR1 MGHRA and CDR2 YSYEKL. V was pared by 2 bases and J by 5 bases, with 13 bases between. This CDR3 is built from 14 residues.

The sample holds one count of this clone. The chain couples TRBV5-4 to TRBJ2-4; TRBD2 might be the D (6 bases). V lost 4 bases to trimming and J lost 0 bases, with 17 bases between them. CDR1 and CDR2 from the germline V gene are SGHNT and YYREEE (reference sequence). The length of the CDR3 is 17 residues. This CDR3 reads CASSPSAVGGAKNIQYF. The DNA of the CDR3 is TGTGCCAGCAGCCCATCCGCCGTGGGGGGAGCCAAAAACATTCAGTACTTC. The full variable domain, in which reference TRBV5-4 and TRBJ2-4 provide the parts outside the CDR3, is ETGVTQSPTHLIKTRGQQVTLRCSSQSGHNTVSWYQQALGQGPQFIFQYYREEENGRGNFPPRFSGLQFPNYSSELNVNALELDDSALYLCASSPSAVGGAKNIQYFGAGTRLSVL.

The chain recombines TRBV6-5 with TRBJ2-2; D assignment may be TRBD1 or TRBD2 (7 bases each). The germline CDR1 and CDR2 sequences are MNHEY and SVGAGI. With 4 bases removed from V and 6 bases from J, the gap between germline ends came to 12 bases. CDR3 length: 14 residues. Here the CDR3 reads CASSLTGRAGELFF. The CDR3 bases are TGTGCCAGCAGTTTGACAGGGAGGGCCGGGGAGCTGTTTTTT.

This clone appeared once. V and J are TRBV6-5 and TRBJ1-2; 9 bases map to TRBD1. CDR1 and CDR2 from the germline V gene are MNHEY and SVGAGI. V gave up 5 bases and J gave up 8 bases; unmatched junction bases: 6. The CDR3 totals 13 residues. CDR3: CASSPTGGVGYTF. In DNA form, the CDR3 reads TGTGCCAGCAGTCCAACAGGGGGCGTGGGCTACACCTTC.

The chain employs TRBV11-1 and TRBJ2-5, with 7 bases aligning to TRBD1. This CDR3 contains 14 residues. Looked up from germline, CDR1 is SGHAT and CDR2 is FQDESV (reference sequence). Losses at the gene ends were 5 bases for V and 2 bases for J; bases not matched to a gene: 5. CDR3 amino acids: CASSTPGQQETQYF. The CDR3 region has the DNA TGTGCCAGCAGCACCCCGGGACAGCAAGAGACCCAGTACTTC.

This clone was seen once. The genes are TRBV30 and TRBJ1-3; no firm D call. This CDR3 is built from 15 residues. From germline, CDR1 is GTSNPN and CDR2 SVGIG (reference sequence). V lost 0 bases, J lost 2 bases, and 11 bases lay in between. Here the CDR3 DNA reads TGTGCCTGGAGTGTCAATCTGGAAACTGGAAACACCATATATTTT. Its protein is CAWSVNLETGNTIYF.

This clone was recorded once. J is TRBJ2-3 and V is TRBV11-3; D tentatively fits TRBD1 or TRBD2 (5 bases each). This CDR3 comprises 15 residues. Germline CDR1 reads SGHNT; CDR2 reads YENEEA. Between the trimmed V and J ends, which lost 4 bases and 1 base, there was a span of 12 bases. CDR3 sequence reads: CASSSGGAGTDTQYF. CDR3 DNA: TGTGCCAGCAGCTCTGGGGGAGCTGGCACAGATACGCAGTATTTT.

CDR3 coding DNA: TGTGCCAGCAGCCCGACAGGGCGTCAAGGCTACACCTTC. Translation gives CASSPTGRQGYTF. The J gene is TRBJ1-2, the V gene TRBV7-6; 7 positions agree with TRBD1. The CDR3 length is 13 residues. Germline CDR1 SGHVS, CDR2 FNYEAQ. With 5 bases clipped from V and 8 bases from J, the junction kept 8 bases outside the gene matches. Based on the CDR3 plus reference TRBV7-6 and TRBJ1-2, the full variable domain is GAGVSQSPRYKVTKRGQDVALRCDPISGHVSLYWYRQALGQGPEFLTYFNYEAQQDKSGLPNDRFSAERPEGSISTLTIQRTEQRDSAMYRCASSPTGRQGYTFGSGTRLTVV.